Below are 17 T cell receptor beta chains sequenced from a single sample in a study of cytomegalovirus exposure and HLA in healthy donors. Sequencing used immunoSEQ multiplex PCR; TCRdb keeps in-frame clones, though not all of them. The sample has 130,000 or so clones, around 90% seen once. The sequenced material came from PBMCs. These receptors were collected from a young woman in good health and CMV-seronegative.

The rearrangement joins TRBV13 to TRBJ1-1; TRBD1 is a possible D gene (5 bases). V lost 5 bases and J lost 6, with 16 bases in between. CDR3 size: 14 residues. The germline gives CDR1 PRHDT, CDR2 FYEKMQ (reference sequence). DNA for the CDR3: TGTGCCAGCAGCCCCGGGGGTCGGGGGGCTGAAGCTTTCTTT. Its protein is CASSPGGRGAEAFF.

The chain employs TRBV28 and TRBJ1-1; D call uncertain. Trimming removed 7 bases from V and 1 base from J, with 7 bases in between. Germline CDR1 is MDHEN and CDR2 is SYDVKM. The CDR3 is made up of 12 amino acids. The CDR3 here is CASKGGNTEAFF. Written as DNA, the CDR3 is TGTGCCAGCAAAGGCGGGAACACTGAAGCTTTCTTT.

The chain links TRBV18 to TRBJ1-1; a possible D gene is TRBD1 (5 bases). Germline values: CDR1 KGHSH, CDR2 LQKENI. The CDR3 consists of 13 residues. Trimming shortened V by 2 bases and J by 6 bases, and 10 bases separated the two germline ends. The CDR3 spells CASSPVQDAEAFF. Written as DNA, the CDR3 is TGTGCCAGCTCACCAGTACAGGACGCTGAAGCTTTCTTT. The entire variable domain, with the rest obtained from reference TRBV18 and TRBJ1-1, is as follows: NAGVMQNPRHLVRRRGQEARLRCSPMKGHSHVYWYRQLPEEGLKFMVYLQKENIIDESGMPKERFSAEFPKEGPSILRIQQVVRGDSAAYFCASSPVQDAEAFFGQGTRLTVV.

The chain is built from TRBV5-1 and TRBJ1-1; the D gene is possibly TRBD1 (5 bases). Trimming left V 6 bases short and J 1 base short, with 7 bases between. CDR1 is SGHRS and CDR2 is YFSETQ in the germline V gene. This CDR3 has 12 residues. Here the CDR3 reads CASKTGNTEAFF. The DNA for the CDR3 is TGCGCCAGCAAAACAGGGAACACTGAAGCTTTCTTT.

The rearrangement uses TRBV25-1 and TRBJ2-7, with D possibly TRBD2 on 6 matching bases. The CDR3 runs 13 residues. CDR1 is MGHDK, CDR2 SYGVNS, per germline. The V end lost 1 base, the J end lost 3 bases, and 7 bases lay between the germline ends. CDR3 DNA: TGTGCCAGCAGTGAATCGGGGGTCTACGAGCAGTACTTC. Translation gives CASSESGVYEQYF.

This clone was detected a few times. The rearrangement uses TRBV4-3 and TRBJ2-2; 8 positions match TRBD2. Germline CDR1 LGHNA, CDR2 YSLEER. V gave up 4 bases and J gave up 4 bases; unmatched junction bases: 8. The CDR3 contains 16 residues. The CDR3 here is CASSPRREAITGELFF. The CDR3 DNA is TGCGCCAGCAGCCCGAGGCGGGAGGCTATCACCGGGGAGCTGTTTTTT.

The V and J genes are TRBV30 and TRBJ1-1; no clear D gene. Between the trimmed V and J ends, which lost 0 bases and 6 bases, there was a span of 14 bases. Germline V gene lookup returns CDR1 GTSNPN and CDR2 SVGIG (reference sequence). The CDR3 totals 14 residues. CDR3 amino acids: CAWSVVFGGAEAFF. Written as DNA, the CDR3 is TGTGCCTGGAGTGTGGTGTTCGGAGGCGCTGAAGCTTTCTTT.

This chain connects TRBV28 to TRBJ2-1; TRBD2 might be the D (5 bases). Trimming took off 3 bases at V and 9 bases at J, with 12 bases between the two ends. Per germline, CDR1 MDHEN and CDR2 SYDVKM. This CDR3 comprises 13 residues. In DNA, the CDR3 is TGTGCCAGCAGTTTCTACGGGATTTCTGAGCAGTTCTTC. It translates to CASSFYGISEQFF. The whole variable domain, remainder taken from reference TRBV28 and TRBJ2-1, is DVKVTQSSRYLVKRTGEKVFLECVQDMDHENMFWYRQDPGLGLRLIYFSYDVKMKEKGDIPEGYSVSREKKERFSLILESASTNQTSMYLCASSFYGISEQFFGPGTRLTVL.

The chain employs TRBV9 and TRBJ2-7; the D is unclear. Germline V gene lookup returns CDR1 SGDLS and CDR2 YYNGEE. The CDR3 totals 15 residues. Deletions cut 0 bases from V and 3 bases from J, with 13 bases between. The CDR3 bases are TGTGCCAGCAGCGTAGACGCGGTGGGTAACTACGAGCAGTACTTC. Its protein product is CASSVDAVGNYEQYF.

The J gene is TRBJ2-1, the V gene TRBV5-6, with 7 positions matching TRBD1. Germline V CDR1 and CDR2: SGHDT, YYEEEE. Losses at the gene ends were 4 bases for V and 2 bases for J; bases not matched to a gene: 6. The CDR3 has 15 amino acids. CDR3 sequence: CASSNTGDPYNEQFF. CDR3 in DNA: TGTGCCAGCAGCAACACAGGGGATCCCTACAATGAGCAGTTCTTC.

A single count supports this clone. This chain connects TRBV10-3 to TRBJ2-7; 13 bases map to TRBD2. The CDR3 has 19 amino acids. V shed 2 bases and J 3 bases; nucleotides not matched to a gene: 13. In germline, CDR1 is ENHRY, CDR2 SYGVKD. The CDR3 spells CAISERRLAGGGFLYEQYF. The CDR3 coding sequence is TGTGCCATCAGTGAGCGCCGACTAGCGGGGGGCGGTTTCCTCTACGAGCAGTACTTC.

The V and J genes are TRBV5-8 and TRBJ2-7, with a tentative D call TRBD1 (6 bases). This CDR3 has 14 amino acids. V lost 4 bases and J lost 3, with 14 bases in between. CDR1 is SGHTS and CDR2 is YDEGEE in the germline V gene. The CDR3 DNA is TGTGCCAGCAGCAGGACAGTTCTGGGCTACGAGCAGTACTTC. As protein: CASSRTVLGYEQYF.

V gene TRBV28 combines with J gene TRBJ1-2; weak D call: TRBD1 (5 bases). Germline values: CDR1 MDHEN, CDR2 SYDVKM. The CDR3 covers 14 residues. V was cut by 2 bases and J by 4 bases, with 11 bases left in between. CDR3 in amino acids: CASSLRGMGYGYTF. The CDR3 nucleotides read TGTGCCAGCAGTTTAAGGGGCATGGGCTATGGCTACACCTTC.

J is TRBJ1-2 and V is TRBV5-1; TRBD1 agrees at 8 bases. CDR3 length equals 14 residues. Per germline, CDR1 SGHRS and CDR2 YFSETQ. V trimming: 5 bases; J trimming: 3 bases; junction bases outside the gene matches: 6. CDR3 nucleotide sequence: TGCGCCAGCAGGCTTTGGGGACAGGACTATGGCTACACCTTC. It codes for CASRLWGQDYGYTF.

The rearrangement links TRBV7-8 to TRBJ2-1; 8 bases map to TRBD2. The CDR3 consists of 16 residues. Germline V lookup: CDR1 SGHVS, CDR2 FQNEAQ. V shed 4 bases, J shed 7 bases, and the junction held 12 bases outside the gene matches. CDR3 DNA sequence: TGTGCCAGCAGCTCCACTAGCGGCCGGTCGGGGAATGAGCAGTTCTTC. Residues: CASSSTSGRSGNEQFF.

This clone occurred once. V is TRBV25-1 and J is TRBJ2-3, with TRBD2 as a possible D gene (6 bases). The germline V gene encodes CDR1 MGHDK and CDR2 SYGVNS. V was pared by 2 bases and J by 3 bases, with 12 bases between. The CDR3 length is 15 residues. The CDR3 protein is CASSEPGLETDTQYF. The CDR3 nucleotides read TGTGCCAGCAGTGAACCGGGACTCGAGACAGATACGCAGTATTTT. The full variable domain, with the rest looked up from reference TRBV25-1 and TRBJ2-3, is EADIYQTPRYLVIGTGKKITLECSQTMGHDKMYWYQQDPGMELHLIHYSYGVNSTEKGDLSSESTVSRIRTEHFPLTLESARPSHTSQYLCASSEPGLETDTQYFGPGTRLTVL.

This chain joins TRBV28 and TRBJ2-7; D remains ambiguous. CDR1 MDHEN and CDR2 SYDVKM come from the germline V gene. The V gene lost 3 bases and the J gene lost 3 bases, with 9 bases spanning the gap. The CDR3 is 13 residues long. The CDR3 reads CASSLGSYYEQYF. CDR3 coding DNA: TGTGCCAGCAGTTTGGGCAGTTACTACGAGCAGTACTTC. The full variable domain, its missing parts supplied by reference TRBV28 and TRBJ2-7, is DVKVTQSSRYLVKRTGEKVFLECVQDMDHENMFWYRQDPGLGLRLIYFSYDVKMKEKGDIPEGYSVSREKKERFSLILESASTNQTSMYLCASSLGSYYEQYFGPGTRLTVT.